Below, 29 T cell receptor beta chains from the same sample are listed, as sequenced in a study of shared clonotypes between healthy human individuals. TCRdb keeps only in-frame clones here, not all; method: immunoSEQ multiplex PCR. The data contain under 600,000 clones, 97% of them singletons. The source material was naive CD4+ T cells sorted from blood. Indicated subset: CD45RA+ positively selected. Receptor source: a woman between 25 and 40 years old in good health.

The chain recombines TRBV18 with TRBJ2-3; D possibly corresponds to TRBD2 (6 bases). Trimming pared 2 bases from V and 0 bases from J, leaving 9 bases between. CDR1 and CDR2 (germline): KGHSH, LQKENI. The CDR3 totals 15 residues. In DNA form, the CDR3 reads TGTGCCAGCTCACCAGGGCGGGGAAGCACAGATACGCAGTATTTT. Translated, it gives CASSPGRGSTDTQYF.

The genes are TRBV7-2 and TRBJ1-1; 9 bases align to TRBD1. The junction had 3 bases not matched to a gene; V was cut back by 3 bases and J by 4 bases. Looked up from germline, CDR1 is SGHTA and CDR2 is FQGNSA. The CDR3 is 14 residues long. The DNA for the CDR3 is TGTGCCAGCAGCTTGACAGGGGGGGGCACTGAAGCTTTCTTT. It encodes CASSLTGGGTEAFF.

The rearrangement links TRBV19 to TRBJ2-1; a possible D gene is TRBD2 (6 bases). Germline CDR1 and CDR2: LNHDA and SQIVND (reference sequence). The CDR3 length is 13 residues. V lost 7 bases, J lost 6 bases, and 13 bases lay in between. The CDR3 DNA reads TGTGCCAGTAACGGAAGGGGAGGCAATGAGCAGTTCTTC. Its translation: CASNGRGGNEQFF.

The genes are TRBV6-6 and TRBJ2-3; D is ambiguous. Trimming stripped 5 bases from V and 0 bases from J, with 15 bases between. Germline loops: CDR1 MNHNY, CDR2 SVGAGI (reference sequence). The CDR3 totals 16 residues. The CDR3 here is CASSAPRLSSTDTQYF. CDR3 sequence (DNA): TGTGCCAGCAGTGCCCCTCGGCTCTCTAGCACAGATACGCAGTATTTT.

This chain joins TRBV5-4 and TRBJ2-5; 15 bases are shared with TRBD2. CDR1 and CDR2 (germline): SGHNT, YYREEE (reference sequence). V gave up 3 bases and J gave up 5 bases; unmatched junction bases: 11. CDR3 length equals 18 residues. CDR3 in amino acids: CASSSGLAGGGGRETQYF. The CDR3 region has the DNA TGTGCCAGCAGCTCGGGACTAGCGGGAGGTGGGGGTAGGGAGACCCAGTACTTC.

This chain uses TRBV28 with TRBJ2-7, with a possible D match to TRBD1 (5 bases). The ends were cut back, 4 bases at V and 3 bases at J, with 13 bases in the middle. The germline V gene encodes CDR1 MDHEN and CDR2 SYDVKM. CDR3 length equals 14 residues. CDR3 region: CASSSPERGYEQYF. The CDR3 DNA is TGTGCCAGCAGTTCCCCCGAAAGGGGCTACGAGCAGTACTTC. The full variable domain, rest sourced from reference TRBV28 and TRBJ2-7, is DVKVTQSSRYLVKRTGEKVFLECVQDMDHENMFWYRQDPGLGLRLIYFSYDVKMKEKGDIPEGYSVSREKKERFSLILESASTNQTSMYLCASSSPERGYEQYFGPGTRLTVT.

Here the CDR3 DNA reads TGTGCCAGCAGTGAAGGGATTCGACAGCCCCAGCATTTT. The encoded protein is CASSEGIRQPQHF. This sequence joins TRBV28 and TRBJ1-5; D gene uncertain. The germline V gene encodes CDR1 MDHEN and CDR2 SYDVKM. Trimming cost V 5 bases and J 7 bases, with 12 bases left between them. The CDR3 covers 13 residues.

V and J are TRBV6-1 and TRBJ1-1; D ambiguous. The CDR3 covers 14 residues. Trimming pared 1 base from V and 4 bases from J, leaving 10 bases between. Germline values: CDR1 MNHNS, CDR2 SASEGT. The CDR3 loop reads CASSEGGYGTEAFF. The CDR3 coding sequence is TGTGCCAGCAGTGAAGGAGGTTATGGCACTGAAGCTTTCTTT.

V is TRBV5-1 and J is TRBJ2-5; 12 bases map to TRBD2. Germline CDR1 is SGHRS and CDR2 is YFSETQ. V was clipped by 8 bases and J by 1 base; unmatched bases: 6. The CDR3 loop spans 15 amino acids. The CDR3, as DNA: TGCGCCAGTTCGACTAGCGGGAGATCCCAAGAGACCCAGTACTTC. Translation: CASSTSGRSQETQYF.

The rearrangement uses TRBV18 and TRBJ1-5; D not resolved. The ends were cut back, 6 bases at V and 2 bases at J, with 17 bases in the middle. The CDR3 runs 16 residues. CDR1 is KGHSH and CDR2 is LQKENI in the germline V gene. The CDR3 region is CASSQTPVVGNQPQHF. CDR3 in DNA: TGTGCCAGCTCGCAGACACCGGTGGTGGGCAATCAGCCCCAGCATTTT.

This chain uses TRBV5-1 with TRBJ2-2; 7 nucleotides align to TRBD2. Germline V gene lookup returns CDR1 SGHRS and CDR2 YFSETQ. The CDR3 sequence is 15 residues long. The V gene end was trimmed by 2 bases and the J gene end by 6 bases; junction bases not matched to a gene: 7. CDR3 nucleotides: TGCGCCAGCAGCTTCGGGCGGGAGCTCCCCGGGGAGCTGTTTTTT. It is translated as CASSFGRELPGELFF.

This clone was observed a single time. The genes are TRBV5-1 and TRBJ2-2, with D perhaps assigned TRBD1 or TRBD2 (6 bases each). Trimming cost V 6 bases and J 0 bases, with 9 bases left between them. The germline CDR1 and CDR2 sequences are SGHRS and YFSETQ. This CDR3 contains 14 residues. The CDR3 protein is CASKGGPNTGELFF. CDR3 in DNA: TGCGCCAGCAAGGGGGGCCCGAACACCGGGGAGCTGTTTTTT.

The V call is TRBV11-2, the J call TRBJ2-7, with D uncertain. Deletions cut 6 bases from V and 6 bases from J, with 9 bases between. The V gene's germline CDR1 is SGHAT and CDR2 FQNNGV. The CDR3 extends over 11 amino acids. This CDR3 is CASRRGGEQYF. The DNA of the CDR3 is TGTGCCAGCAGGCGTGGTGGCGAGCAGTACTTC.

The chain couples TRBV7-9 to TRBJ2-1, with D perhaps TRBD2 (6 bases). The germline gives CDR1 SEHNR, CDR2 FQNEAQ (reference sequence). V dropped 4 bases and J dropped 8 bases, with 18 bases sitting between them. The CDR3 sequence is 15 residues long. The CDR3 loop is CASSSRLGNRDEQFF. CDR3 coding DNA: TGTGCCAGCAGCTCCCGACTAGGGAACCGCGATGAGCAGTTCTTC.

The CDR3 DNA is TGCGCCAGCACCCCTAGTCTTGGGACAGAGCAGTATTTT. Translated: CASTPSLGTEQYF. This sequence joins TRBV5-1 and TRBJ2-3, with 7 bases identical to TRBD1. The CDR3 consists of 13 residues. Trimming cost V 6 bases and J 11 bases; bases outside gene matches: 12. Germline CDR1 and CDR2: SGHRS and YFSETQ.

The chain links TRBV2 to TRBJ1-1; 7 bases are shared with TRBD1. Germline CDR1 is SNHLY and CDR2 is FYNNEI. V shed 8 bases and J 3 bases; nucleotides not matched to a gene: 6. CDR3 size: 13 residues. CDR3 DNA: TGTGCCAGCGGGGGGACAGTGCACACTGAAGCTTTCTTT. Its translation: CASGGTVHTEAFF.

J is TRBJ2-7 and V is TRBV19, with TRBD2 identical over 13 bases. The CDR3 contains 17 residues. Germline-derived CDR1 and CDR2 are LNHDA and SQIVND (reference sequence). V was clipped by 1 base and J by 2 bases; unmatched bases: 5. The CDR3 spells CASSIVGGLAGAYEQYF. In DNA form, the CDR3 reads TGTGCCAGTAGTATAGTCGGCGGACTAGCGGGAGCCTACGAGCAGTACTTC. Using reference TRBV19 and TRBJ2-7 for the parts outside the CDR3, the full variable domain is DGGITQSPKYLFRKEGQNVTLSCEQNLNHDAMYWYRQDPGQGLRLIYYSQIVNDFQKGDIAEGYSVSREKKESFPLTVTSAQKNPTAFYLCASSIVGGLAGAYEQYFGPGTRLTVT.

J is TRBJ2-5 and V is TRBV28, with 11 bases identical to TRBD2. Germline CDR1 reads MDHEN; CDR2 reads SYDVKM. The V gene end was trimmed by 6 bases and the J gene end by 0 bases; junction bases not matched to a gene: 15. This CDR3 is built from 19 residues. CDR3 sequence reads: CASRDSSGRSAWYQETQYF. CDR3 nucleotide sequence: TGTGCCAGCAGGGACTCTAGCGGGAGGTCGGCATGGTACCAAGAGACCCAGTACTTC. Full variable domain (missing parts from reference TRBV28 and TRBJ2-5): DVKVTQSSRYLVKRTGEKVFLECVQDMDHENMFWYRQDPGLGLRLIYFSYDVKMKEKGDIPEGYSVSREKKERFSLILESASTNQTSMYLCASRDSSGRSAWYQETQYFGPGTRLLVL.

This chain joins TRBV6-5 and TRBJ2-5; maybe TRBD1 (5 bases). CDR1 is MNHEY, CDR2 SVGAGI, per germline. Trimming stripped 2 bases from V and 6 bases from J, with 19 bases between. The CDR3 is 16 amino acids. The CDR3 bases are TGTGCCAGCAGTTACCAGACACCTAGGGTGGGGCAGACCCAGTACTTC. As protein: CASSYQTPRVGQTQYF.

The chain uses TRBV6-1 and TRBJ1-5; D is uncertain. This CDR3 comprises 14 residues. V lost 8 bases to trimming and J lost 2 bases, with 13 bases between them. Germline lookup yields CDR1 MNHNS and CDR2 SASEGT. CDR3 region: CASSPGRGNQPQHF. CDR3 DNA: TGTGCCAGCTCCCCCGGGCGGGGCAATCAGCCCCAGCATTTT.

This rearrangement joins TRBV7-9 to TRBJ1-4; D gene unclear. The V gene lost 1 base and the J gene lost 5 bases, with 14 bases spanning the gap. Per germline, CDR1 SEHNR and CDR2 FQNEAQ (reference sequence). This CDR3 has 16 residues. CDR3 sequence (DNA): TGTGCCAGCAGCTTAGGATATGGACTGATAAATGAAAAACTGTTTTTT. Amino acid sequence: CASSLGYGLINEKLFF.

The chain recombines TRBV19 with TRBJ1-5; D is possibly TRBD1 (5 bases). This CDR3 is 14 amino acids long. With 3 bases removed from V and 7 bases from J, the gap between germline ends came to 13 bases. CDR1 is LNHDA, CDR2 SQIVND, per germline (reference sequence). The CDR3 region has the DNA TGTGCCAGTAGTATCTCTCAGGGCACCCAGCCCCAGCATTTT. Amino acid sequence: CASSISQGTQPQHF.

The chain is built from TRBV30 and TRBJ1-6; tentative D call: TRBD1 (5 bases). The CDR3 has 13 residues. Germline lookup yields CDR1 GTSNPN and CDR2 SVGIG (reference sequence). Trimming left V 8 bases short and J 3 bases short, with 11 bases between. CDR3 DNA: TGTGCCCGGGGAAGGGGCTATAATTCACCCCTCCACTTT. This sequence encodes CARGRGYNSPLHF.

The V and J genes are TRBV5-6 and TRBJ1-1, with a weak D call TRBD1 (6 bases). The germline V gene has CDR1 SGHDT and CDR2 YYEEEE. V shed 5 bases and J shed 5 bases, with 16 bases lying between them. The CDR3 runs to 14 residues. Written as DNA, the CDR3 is TGTGCCAGCAGAAGCCGGGGGGCAGGGACTGAAGCTTTCTTT. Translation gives CASRSRGAGTEAFF.

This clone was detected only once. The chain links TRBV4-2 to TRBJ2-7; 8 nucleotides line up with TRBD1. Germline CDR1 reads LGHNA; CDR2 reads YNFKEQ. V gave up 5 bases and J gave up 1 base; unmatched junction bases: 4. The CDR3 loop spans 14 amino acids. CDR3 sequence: CASSLQGVSYEQYF. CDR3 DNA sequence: TGTGCCAGCAGCTTACAGGGGGTATCCTACGAGCAGTACTTC.

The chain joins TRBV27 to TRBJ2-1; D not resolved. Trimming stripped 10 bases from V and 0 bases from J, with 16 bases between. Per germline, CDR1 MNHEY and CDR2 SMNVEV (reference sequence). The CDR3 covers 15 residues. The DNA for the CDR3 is TGTGCCACCCGGGTTCCGCCGAGCTCCTACAATGAGCAGTTCTTC. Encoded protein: CATRVPPSSYNEQFF.

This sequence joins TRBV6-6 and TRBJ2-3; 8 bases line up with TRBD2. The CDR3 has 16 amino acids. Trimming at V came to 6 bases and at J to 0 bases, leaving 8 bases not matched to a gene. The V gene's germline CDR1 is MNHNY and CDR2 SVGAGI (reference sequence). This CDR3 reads CASSLLKRGSTDTQYF. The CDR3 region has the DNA TGTGCCAGCAGCTTACTAAAGCGGGGGAGCACAGATACGCAGTATTTT.

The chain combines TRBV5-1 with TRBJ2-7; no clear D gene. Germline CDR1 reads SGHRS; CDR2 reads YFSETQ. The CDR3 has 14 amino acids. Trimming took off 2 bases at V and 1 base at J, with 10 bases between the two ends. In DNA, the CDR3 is TGCGCCAGCAGCTTTGCTTCAGGATCCTACGAGCAGTACTTC. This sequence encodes CASSFASGSYEQYF.

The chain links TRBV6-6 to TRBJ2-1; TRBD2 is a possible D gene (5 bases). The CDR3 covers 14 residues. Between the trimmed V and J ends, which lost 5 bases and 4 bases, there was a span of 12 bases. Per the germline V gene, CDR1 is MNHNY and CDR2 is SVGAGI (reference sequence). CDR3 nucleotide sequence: TGTGCCAGCAGTCCGAGGACTGTATACAATGAGCAGTTCTTC. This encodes CASSPRTVYNEQFF.